This T cell receptor (beta chain) was profiled in a study of T cell responses to AZD1222 COVID-19 vaccine. Study observations and caveats: Two doses of AZD1222 preceded a rise in Spike-specific TCR breadth and depth. At baseline, just 6 or 7 AZD1222 recipients tested seropositive. Mostly white British, mostly female donors; authors suggested clonal diversity may be underestimated.

About this clone itself: The antigen remains undetermined.

The CDR3 is 16 residues long. The V gene lost 0 bases and the J gene lost 0 bases, with 11 bases spanning the gap. CDR1 SGHAT and CDR2 FQNNGV come from the germline V gene. The method was immunoSEQ multiplex PCR; TCRdb's version includes in-frame clones alone and lacks a portion of them. The repertoire holds about 130,000 clones, with around 90% as singletons. This chain links TRBV11-2 with TRBJ1-1; TRBD1 might be the D (6 bases). Here the sequenced sample was peripheral blood, taken on day 0 of AZD1222 vaccination. The receptor was derived from an adult in good health. The CDR3 region is CASSLDPGVLNTEAFF. Written as DNA, the CDR3 is TGTGCCAGCAGCTTAGATCCAGGGGTCCTGAACACTGAAGCTTTCTTT. The full variable domain, with the rest looked up from reference TRBV11-2 and TRBJ1-1, is EAGVAQSPRYKIIEKRQSVAFWCNPISGHATLYWYQQILGQGPKLLIQFQNNGVVDDSQLPKDRFSAERLKGVDSTLKIQPAKLEDSAVYLCASSLDPGVLNTEAFFGQGTRLTVV.